In this sample, the clone carrying this T cell receptor beta chain turned up many times. Genomic DNA yielded TCR beta CDR3, amplified by two-round multiplex PCR. First-round PCR used primers specific to each TRBV and TRBJ gene. TCRdb used MiXCR to reprocess the multiplex PCR reads, holding one entry per CDR3 protein. The top ten hold around 43% of the sample, which has under 20,000 distinct CDR3 sequences, more than 35% seen once. The record originates from a study of prognosis after radiotherapy for stage I lung cancer. Trimming pared 3 bases from V and 0 bases from J, leaving 12 bases between. CDR1 and CDR2 from the germline V gene are LNHDA and SQIVND (reference sequence). This CDR3 spans 16 amino acids.

This clonotype originated in a donor aged 50 or older with non-small cell lung cancer. The chain is built from TRBV19 and TRBJ1-5, with unresolved D. Specimen: PBMCs, collected before or after stereotactic body radiation therapy (not recorded which). CDR3 bases: TGTGCCAGTAGTATGGCTCCGCGGAATAGCAATCAGCCCCAGCATTTT. Protein: CASSMAPRNSNQPQHF.